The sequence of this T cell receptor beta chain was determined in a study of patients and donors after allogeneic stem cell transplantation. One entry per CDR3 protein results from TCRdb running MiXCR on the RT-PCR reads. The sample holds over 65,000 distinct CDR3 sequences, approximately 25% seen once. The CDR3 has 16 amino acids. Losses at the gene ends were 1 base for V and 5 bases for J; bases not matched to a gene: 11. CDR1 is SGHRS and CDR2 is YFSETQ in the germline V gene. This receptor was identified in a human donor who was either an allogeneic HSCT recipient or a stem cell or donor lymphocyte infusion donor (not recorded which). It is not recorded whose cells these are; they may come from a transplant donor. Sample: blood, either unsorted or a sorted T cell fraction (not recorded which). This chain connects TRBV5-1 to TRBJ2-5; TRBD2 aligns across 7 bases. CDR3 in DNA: TGCGCCAGCAGCTTGAGGTTAGCGGGTTGGATGGAGACCCAGTACTTC. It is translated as CASSLRLAGWMETQYF.